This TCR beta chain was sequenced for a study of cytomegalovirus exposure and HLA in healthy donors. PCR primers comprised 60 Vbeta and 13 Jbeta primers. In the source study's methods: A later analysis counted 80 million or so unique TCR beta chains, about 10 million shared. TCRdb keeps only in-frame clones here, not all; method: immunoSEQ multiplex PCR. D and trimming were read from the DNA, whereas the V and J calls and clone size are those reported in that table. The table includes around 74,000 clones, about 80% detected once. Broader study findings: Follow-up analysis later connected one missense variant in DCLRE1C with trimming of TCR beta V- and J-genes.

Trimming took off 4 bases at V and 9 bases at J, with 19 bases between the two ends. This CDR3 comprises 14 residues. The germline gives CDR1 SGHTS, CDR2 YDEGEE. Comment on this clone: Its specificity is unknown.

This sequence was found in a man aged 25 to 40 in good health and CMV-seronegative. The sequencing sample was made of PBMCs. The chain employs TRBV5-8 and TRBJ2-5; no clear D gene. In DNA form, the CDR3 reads TGTGCCAGCAGCGCCCGAACTGGCCGAGGAGCCCAGTACTTC. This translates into CASSARTGRGAQYF.